This TCR beta chain was retrieved from a study of blood T cells in healthy people across ages. The use of a sample-barcoded 5' primer and a J-beta primer mix characterized a second PCR of roughly 6 to 11 cycles. TCRdb redid the calling of the 5' RACE reads with MiXCR, one entry per CDR3 protein. The table lists over a million distinct CDR3 sequences, around 55% of them singletons, with over 6.5% in the top ten. CDR1 SNHLY and CDR2 FYNNEI come from the germline V gene. This CDR3 region has 15 residues. V lost 3 bases and J 0 bases, leaving 11 bases between the germline ends. The TCR was taken from a man younger than 35 in good health. Sequenced input: blood. The chain carries TRBV2 and TRBJ1-1; no definite D call. The CDR3 loop reads CASSDPTAMNTEAFF. The CDR3 DNA sequence: TGTGCCAGCAGTGACCCAACAGCGATGAACACTGAAGCTTTCTTT.